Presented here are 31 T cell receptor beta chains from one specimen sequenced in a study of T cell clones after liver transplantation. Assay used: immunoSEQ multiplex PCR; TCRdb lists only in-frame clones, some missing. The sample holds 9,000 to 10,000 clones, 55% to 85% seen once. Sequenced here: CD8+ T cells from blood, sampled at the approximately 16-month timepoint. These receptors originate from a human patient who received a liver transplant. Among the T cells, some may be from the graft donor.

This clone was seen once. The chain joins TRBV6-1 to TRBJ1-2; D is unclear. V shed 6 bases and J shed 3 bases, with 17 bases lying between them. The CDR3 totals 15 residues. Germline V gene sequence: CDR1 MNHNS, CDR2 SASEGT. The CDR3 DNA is TGTGCCAGCAGCCTCATTTGGGGATCTTACTATGGCTACACCTTC. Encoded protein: CASSLIWGSYYGYTF.

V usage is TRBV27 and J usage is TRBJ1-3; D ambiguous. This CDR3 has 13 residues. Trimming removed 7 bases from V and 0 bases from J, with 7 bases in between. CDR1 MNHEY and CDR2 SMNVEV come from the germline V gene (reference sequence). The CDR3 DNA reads TGTGCCAGCATGGAGCACTCTGGAAACACCATATATTTT. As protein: CASMEHSGNTIYF.

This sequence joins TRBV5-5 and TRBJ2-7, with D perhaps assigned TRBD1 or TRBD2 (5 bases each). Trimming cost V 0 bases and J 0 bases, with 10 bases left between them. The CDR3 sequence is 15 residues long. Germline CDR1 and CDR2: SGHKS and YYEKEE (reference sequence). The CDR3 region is CASSLGGDSSYEQYV. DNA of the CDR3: TGTGCCAGCAGCTTGGGAGGGGATAGCTCCTACGAGCAGTACGTC.

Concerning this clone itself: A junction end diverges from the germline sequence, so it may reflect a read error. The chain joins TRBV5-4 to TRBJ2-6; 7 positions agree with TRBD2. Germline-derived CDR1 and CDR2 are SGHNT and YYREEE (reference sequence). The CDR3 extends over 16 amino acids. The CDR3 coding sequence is TGCGCCAGCAGCCAAGAAGCGGGGAGAGGGGCCAACGTCCTGACTTTC. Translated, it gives CASSQEAGRGANVLTF.

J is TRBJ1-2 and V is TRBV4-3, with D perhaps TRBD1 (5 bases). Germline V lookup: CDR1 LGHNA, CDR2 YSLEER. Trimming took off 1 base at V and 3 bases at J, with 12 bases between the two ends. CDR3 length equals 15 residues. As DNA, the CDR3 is TGCGCCAGCAGCCAAGCTGGCAGGGATCACTATGGCTACACCTTC. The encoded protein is CASSQAGRDHYGYTF.

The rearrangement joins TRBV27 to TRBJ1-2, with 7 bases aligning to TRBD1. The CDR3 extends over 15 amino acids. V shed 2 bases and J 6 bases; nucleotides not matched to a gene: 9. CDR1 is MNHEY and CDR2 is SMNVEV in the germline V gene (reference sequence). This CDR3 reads CASSLVARGNDGYTF. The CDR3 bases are TGTGCCAGCAGTTTAGTGGCCAGGGGGAACGATGGCTACACCTTC.

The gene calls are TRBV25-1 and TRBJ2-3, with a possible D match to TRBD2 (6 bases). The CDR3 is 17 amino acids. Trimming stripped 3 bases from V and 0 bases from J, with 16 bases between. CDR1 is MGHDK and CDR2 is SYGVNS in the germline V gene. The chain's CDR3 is CASSEMLALTSTDTQYF. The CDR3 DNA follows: TGTGCCAGCAGTGAGATGCTAGCGCTGACTAGCACAGATACGCAGTATTTT. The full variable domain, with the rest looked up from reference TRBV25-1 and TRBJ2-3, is EADIYQTPRYLVIGTGKKITLECSQTMGHDKMYWYQQDPGMELHLIHYSYGVNSTEKGDLSSESTVSRIRTEHFPLTLESARPSHTSQYLCASSEMLALTSTDTQYFGPGTRLTVL.

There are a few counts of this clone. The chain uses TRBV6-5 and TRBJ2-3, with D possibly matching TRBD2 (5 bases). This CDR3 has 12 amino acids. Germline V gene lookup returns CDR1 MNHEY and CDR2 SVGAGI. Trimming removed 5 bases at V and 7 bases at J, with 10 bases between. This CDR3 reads CASSDPGNTQYF. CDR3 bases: TGTGCCAGCAGTGATCCGGGGAATACGCAGTATTTT.

The CDR3 sequence: CASSLAGQGQDEQFF. The CDR3 nucleotides read TGCGCCAGCAGCTTGGCGGGACAGGGTCAGGATGAGCAGTTCTTC. This chain links TRBV5-1 with TRBJ2-1, with 9 positions matching TRBD1. V was pared by 0 bases and J by 8 bases, with 6 bases of the junction left unmatched. The CDR3 totals 15 residues. In germline, CDR1 is SGHRS, CDR2 YFSETQ.

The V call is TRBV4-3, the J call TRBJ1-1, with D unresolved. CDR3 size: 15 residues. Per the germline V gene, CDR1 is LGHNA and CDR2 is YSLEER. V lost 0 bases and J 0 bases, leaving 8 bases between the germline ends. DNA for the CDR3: TGCGCCAGCAGCCAAGAGCTGGGCTTGAACACTGAAGCTTTCTTT. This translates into CASSQELGLNTEAFF.

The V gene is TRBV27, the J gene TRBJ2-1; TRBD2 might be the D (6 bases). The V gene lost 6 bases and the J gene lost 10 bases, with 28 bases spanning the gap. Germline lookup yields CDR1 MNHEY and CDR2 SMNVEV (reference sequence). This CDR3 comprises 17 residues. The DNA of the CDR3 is TGTGCCAGCAGCCCCGGGGTTGTAATAGCGGAGGTACGGGAGCAGTTCTTC. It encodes CASSPGVVIAEVREQFF.

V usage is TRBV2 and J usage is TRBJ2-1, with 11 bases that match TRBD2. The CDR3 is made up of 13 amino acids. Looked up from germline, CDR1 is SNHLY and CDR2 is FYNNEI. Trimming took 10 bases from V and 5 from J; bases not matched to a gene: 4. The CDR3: CAKTSGVNNEQFF. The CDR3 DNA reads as TGTGCCAAGACTAGCGGGGTCAACAATGAGCAGTTCTTC.

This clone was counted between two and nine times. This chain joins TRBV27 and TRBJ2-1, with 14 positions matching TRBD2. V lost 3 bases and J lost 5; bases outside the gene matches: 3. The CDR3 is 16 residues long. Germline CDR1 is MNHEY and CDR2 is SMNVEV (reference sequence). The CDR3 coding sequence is TGTGCCAGCAGTTTGACTAGCGGGGGGGCCCACAATGAGCAGTTCTTC. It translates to CASSLTSGGAHNEQFF.

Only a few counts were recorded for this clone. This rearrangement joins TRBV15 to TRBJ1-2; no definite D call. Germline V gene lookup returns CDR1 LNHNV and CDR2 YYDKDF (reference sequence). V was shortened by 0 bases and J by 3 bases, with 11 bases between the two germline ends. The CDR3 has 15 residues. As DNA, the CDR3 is TGTGCCACCAGCAGAGATTTGAGCGGGGACTATGGCTACACCTTC. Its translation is CATSRDLSGDYGYTF.

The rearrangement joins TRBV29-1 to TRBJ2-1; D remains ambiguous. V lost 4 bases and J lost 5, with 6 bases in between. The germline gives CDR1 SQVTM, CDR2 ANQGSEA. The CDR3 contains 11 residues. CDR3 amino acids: CSVGHNNEQFF. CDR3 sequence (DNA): TGCAGCGTTGGTCATAACAATGAGCAGTTCTTC.

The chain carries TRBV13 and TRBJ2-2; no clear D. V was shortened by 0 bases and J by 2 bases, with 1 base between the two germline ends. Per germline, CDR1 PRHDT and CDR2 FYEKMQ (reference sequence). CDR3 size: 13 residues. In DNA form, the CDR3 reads TGTGCCAGCAGCTTAGGAAACACCGGGGAGCTGTTTTTT. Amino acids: CASSLGNTGELFF.

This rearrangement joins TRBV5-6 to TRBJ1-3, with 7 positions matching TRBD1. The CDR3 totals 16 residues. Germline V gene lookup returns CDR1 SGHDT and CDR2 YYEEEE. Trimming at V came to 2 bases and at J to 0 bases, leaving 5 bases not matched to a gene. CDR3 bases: TGTGCCAGCAGCTTTGGGGACAGCTTCTCTGGAAACACCATATATTTT. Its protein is CASSFGDSFSGNTIYF.

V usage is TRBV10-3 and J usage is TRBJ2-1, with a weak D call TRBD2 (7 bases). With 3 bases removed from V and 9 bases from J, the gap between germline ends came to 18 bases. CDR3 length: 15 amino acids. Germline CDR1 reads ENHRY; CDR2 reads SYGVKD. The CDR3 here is CAISEEGEGLFEQFF. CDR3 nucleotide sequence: TGTGCCATCAGTGAAGAGGGGGAGGGGCTATTTGAGCAGTTCTTC.

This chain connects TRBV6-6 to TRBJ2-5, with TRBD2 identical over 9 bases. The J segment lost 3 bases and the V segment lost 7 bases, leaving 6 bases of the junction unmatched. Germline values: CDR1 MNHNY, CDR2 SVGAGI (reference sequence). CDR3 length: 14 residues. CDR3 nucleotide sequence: TGTGCCAGCACCCTCGTAGCGGGAGAAGAGACCCAGTACTTC. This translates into CASTLVAGEETQYF.

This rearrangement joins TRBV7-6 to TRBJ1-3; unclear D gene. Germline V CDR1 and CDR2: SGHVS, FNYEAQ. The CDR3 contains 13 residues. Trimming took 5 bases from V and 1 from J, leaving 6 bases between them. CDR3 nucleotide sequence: TGTGCCAGCAGCCCGGAGTCTGGAAACACCATATATTTT. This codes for CASSPESGNTIYF.

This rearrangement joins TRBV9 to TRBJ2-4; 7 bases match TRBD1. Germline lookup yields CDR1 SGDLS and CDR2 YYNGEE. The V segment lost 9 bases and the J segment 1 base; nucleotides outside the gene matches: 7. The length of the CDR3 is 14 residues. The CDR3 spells CATQTGRAKNIQYF. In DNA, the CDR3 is TGTGCCACCCAGACAGGGCGGGCCAAAAACATTCAGTACTTC.

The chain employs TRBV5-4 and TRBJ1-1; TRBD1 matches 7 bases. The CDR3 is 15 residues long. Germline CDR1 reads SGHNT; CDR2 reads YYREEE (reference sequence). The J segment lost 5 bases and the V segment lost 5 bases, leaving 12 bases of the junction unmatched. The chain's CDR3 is CASSPGGPLTTEAFF. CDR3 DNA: TGTGCCAGCAGTCCAGGGGGTCCTCTTACGACTGAAGCTTTCTTT.

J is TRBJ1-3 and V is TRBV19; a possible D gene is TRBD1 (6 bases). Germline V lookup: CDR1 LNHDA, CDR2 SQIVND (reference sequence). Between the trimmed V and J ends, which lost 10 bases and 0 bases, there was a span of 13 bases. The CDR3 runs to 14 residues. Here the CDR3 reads CATETGSSGNTIYF. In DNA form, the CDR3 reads TGTGCCACCGAAACAGGGAGCTCTGGAAACACCATATATTTT. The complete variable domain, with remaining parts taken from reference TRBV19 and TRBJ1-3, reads DGGITQSPKYLFRKEGQNVTLSCEQNLNHDAMYWYRQDPGQGLRLIYYSQIVNDFQKGDIAEGYSVSREKKESFPLTVTSAQKNPTAFYLCATETGSSGNTIYFGEGSWLTVV.

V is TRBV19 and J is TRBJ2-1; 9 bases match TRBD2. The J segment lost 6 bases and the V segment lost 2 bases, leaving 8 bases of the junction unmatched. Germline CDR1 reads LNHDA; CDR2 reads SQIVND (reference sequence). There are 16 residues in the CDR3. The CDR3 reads CASSITGLAGFNEQFF. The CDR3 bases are TGTGCCAGTAGTATAACTGGGCTAGCGGGATTCAATGAGCAGTTCTTC.

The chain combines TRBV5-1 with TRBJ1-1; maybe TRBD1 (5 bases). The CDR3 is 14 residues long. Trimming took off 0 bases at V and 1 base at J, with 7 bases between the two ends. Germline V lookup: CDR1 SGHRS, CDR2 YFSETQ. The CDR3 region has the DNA TGCGCCAGCAGCTTGGGGGGCCCGAACACTGAAGCTTTCTTT. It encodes CASSLGGPNTEAFF.

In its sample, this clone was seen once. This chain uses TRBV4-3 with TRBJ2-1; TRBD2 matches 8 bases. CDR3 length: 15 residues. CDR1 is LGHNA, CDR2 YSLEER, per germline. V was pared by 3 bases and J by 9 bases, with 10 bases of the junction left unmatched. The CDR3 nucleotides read TGCGCCAGCAGCCAGGATTTAGCGGGACGGGGTGAGCAGTTCTTC. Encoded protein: CASSQDLAGRGEQFF.

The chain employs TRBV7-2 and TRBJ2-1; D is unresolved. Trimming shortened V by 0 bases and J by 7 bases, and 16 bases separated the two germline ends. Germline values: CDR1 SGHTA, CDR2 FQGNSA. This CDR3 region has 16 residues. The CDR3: CASSLARRIPGNEQFF. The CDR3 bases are TGTGCCAGCAGCTTAGCTCGGCGGATTCCTGGGAATGAGCAGTTCTTC. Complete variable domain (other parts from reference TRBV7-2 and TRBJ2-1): GAGVSQSPSNKVTEKGKDVELRCDPISGHTALYWYRQSLGQGLEFLIYFQGNSAPDKSGLPSDRFSAERTGGSVSTLTIQRTQQEDSAVYLCASSLARRIPGNEQFFGPGTRLTVL.

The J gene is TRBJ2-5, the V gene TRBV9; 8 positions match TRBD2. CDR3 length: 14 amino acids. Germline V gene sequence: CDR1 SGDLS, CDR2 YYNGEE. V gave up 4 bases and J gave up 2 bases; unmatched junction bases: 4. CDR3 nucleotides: TGTGCCAGCAGCCCCGGGGGGGGGCAAGAGACCCAGTACTTC. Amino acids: CASSPGGGQETQYF.

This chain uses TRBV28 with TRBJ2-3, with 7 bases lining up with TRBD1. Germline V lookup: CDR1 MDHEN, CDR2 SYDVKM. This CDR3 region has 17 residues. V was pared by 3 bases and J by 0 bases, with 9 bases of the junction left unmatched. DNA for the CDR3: TGTGCCAGCAGTTTTGGAGGAGGACAGGATAGCACAGATACGCAGTATTTT. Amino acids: CASSFGGGQDSTDTQYF.

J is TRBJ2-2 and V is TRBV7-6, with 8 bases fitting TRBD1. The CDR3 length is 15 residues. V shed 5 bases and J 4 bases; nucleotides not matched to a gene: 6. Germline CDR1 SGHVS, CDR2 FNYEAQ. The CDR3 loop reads CASSIGQGGTGELFF. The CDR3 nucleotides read TGTGCCAGCAGCATTGGACAGGGTGGCACCGGGGAGCTGTTTTTT.

The CDR3 nucleotides are TGTGCCAGCAGTTACTCTAGGGACGGATTGAGGGATGGCTACACCTTC. Its translation: CASSYSRDGLRDGYTF. This chain links TRBV6-5 with TRBJ1-2, with D possibly being TRBD1 (5 bases). Deletions cut 0 bases from V and 6 bases from J, with 17 bases between. From germline, CDR1 is MNHEY and CDR2 SVGAGI. CDR3 length: 16 residues.